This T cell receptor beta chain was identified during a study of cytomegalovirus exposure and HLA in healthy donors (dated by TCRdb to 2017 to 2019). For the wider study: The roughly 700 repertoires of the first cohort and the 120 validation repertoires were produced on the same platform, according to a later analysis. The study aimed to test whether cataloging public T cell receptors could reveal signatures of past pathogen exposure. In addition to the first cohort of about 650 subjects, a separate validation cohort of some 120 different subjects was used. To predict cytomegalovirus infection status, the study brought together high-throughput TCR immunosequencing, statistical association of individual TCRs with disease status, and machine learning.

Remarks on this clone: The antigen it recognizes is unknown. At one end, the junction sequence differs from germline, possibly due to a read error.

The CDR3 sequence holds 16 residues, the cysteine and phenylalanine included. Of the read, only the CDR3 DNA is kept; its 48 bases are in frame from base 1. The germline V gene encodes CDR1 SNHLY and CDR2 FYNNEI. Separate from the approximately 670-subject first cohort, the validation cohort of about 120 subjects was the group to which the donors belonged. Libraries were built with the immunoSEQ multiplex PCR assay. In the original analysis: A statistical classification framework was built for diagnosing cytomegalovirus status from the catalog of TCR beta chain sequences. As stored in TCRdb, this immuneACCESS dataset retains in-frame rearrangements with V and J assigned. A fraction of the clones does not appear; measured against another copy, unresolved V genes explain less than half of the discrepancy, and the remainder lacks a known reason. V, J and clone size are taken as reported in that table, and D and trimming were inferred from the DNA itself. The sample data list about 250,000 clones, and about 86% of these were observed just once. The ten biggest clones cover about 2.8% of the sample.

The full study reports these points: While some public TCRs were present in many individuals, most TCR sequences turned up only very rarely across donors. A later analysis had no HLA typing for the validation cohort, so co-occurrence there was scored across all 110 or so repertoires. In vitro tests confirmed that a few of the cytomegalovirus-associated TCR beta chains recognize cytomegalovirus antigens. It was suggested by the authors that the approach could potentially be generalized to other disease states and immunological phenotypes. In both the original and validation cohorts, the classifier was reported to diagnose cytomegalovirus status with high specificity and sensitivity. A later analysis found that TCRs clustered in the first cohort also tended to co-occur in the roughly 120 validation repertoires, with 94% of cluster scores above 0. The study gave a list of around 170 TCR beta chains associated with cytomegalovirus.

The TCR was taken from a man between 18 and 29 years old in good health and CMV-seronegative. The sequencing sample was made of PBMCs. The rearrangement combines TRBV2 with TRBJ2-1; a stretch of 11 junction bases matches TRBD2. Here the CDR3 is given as CASRARTSGSYSEQFF. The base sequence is TGTGCCAGCAGGGCTCGGACTAGCGGGTCCTACAGTGAGCAGTTCTTC.